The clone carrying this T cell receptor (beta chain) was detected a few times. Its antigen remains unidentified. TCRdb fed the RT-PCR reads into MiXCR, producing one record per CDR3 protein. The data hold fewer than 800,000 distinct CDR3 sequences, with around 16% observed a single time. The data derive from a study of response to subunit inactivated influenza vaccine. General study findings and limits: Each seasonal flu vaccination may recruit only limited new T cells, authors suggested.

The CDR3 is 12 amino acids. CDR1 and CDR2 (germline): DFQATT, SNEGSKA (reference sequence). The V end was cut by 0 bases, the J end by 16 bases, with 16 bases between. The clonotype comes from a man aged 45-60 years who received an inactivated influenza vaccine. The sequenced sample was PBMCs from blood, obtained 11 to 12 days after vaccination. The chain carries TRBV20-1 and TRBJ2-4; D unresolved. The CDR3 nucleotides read TGCAGTGCTAGAGATACGGCCCAGGTGGGATACTTC. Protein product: CSARDTAQVGYF.